The present TCR beta chain was sequenced within a study of breast tumors, draining lymph nodes, adjacent tissues. Overall study results and limits: Tumor and nontumor repertoires were significantly more similar in luminal-like than in basal-like breast cancer.

The lymph nodes were axillary draining lymph nodes from breast cancer patients. This clonotype was seen at least ten times. Its antigen is not identified. The CDR3 sequence is 15 residues long. Unmatched junction bases numbered 8, after V lost 5 bases and J lost 4 bases. Germline assignment: CDR1 SGHNT and CDR2 YENEEA. Each CDR3 protein gets one entry after TCRdb re-called the multiplex PCR reads with MiXCR. The sample yields 65,000 to 80,000 distinct CDR3 sequences, roughly a fifth seen once. The V and J genes are TRBV11-3 and TRBJ2-5; TRBD2 aligns across 9 bases. The clonotype comes from a female donor with breast cancer. Some clones in this sample may be carry-over from other donors' samples. The specimen sequenced was axillary lymph node tissue. CDR3 nucleotide sequence: TGTGCCAGCAGCCCGCATAGCGGGAGTGGAGAGACCCAGTACTTC. Its protein product is CASSPHSGSGETQYF.